These 26 T cell receptor beta chains share one sample of origin, sequenced in a study of response to subunit inactivated influenza vaccine. Via MiXCR, TCRdb re-called the RT-PCR reads, giving one row per CDR3 protein. The sample lists 550,000 to 800,000 distinct CDR3 sequences, around 16% occurring once. The material sequenced was PBMCs from blood, taken less than 13 days after vaccination. The receptors were gathered from a man aged 50-59 years who received an inactivated influenza vaccine.

Only a few counts were recorded for this clonotype. The chain combines TRBV5-1 with TRBJ1-2, with D unresolved. Germline CDR1 reads SGHRS; CDR2 reads YFSETQ. The CDR3 is 15 amino acids. With 2 bases removed from V and 2 bases from J, the gap between germline ends came to 13 bases. The CDR3 here is CASSFFGERNYGYTF. Here the CDR3 DNA reads TGCGCCAGCAGCTTCTTTGGCGAGAGAAACTATGGCTACACCTTC.

The rearrangement links TRBV7-6 to TRBJ1-6, with D tentatively TRBD1 (5 bases). Trimming took 4 bases from V and 1 from J, leaving 11 bases between them. The germline V gene has CDR1 SGHVS and CDR2 FNYEAQ. CDR3 length equals 16 residues. This CDR3 is CASSWAGVSYNSPLHF. The CDR3 nucleotides read TGTGCCAGCAGCTGGGCGGGGGTATCCTATAATTCACCCCTCCACTTT.

This clonotype was seen a few times. This chain connects TRBV28 to TRBJ2-1, with a tentative D call TRBD2 (6 bases). CDR1 is MDHEN and CDR2 is SYDVKM in the germline V gene. The CDR3 totals 18 residues. The V gene lost 4 bases and the J gene lost 3 bases, with 22 bases spanning the gap. For the CDR3, the DNA is TGTGCCAGCAGTTCAGGAGCCCTAGGGTTAGCGGACTACAATGAGCAGTTCTTC. Its protein is CASSSGALGLADYNEQFF.

This clonotype has more than one count but fewer than ten. The chain has TRBV6-2 or TRBV6-3 and TRBJ1-2; D ambiguous. Trimming stripped 0 bases from V and 8 bases from J, with 13 bases between. This CDR3 is 14 amino acids long. The germline V gene has CDR1 MNHEY and CDR2 SVGEGT. DNA for the CDR3: TGTGCCAGCAGTTACTCCATGGGGTTCGGCGGCTACACCTTC. Protein product: CASSYSMGFGGYTF.

The rearrangement links TRBV7-9 to TRBJ2-1; no clear D gene. V was pared by 3 bases and J by 2 bases, with 5 bases between. There are 13 residues in the CDR3. The V gene's germline CDR1 is SEHNR and CDR2 FQNEAQ (reference sequence). CDR3 in DNA: TGTGCCAGCAGCTTTGTACCCTACAATGAGCAGTTCTTC. Protein sequence: CASSFVPYNEQFF.

The CDR3 spells CASSPRTGAWEETQYF. The CDR3 nucleotides read TGTGCCAGCAGCCCGAGGACAGGCGCGTGGGAAGAGACCCAGTACTTC. V and J are TRBV3-1 and TRBJ2-5; TRBD1 matches at 7 bases. V trimming: 4 bases; J trimming: 3 bases; junction bases outside the gene matches: 11. The CDR3 contains 16 residues. Looked up from germline, CDR1 is LGHDT and CDR2 is YNNKEL (reference sequence).

V is TRBV28 and J is TRBJ2-3; 7 positions agree with TRBD1. The V gene's germline CDR1 is MDHEN and CDR2 SYDVKM. Losses at the gene ends were 2 bases for V and 5 bases for J; bases not matched to a gene: 13. The CDR3 loop spans 17 amino acids. CDR3 residues: CASSLGRTGLTLDTQYF. The CDR3 DNA reads TGTGCCAGCAGTTTAGGTCGGACAGGCCTTACCTTAGATACGCAGTATTTT.

This clonotype showed up just once. The V and J genes are TRBV29-1 and TRBJ2-1; a weak D match, TRBD2 (5 bases). There are 12 residues in the CDR3. Trimming took 8 bases from V and 5 from J, leaving 13 bases between them. Germline values: CDR1 SQVTM, CDR2 ANQGSEA. Here the CDR3 DNA reads TGCAGCACCCGGGATAATAACAATGAGCAGTTCTTC. As protein: CSTRDNNNEQFF.

This chain links TRBV9 with TRBJ1-1; D is unresolved. This CDR3 has 14 amino acids. V was cut by 0 bases and J by 1 base, with 7 bases left in between. From germline, CDR1 is SGDLS and CDR2 YYNGEE. As DNA, the CDR3 is TGTGCCAGCAGCGTAGGGGCGAAGAACACTGAAGCTTTCTTT. As protein: CASSVGAKNTEAFF.

This clonotype turned up a few times. This CDR3 is CASSYAKVTKNIQYF. The CDR3 DNA is TGTGCCAGCAGTTATGCGAAGGTTACCAAAAACATTCAGTACTTC. The rearrangement links TRBV6-9 to TRBJ2-4; D is undetermined. Germline V gives CDR1 MNHGY, CDR2 SVAAGI. Between the trimmed V and J ends, which lost 2 bases and 2 bases, there was a span of 10 bases. CDR3 length: 15 residues.

This clonotype was detected a few times. This rearrangement joins TRBV7-9 to TRBJ2-5, with D possibly TRBD1 on 6 matching bases. V shed 4 bases and J shed 1 base, with 16 bases lying between them. In germline, CDR1 is SEHNR, CDR2 FQNEAQ (reference sequence). The CDR3 has 16 amino acids. The CDR3 loop reads CASSYNYQGSQETQYF. The CDR3 coding sequence is TGTGCCAGCAGCTACAACTACCAGGGGTCCCAAGAGACCCAGTACTTC.

V and J are TRBV5-5 and TRBJ2-1, with TRBD2 matching 13 bases. This CDR3 region has 16 residues. Germline loops: CDR1 SGHKS, CDR2 YYEKEE (reference sequence). V shed 5 bases and J 4 bases; nucleotides not matched to a gene: 6. DNA for the CDR3: TGTGCCAGCAGTTCTAGGACTAGCGGGGGATACAATGAGCAGTTCTTC. Translation: CASSSRTSGGYNEQFF.

V is TRBV7-2 and J is TRBJ2-7, with D perhaps matching TRBD1 or TRBD2 (7 bases each). Between the trimmed V and J ends, which lost 4 bases and 4 bases, there was a span of 14 bases. CDR3 length equals 14 residues. Germline V gene lookup returns CDR1 SGHTA and CDR2 FQGNSA. Here the CDR3 reads CASSWGGQLYEQYF. CDR3 in DNA: TGTGCCAGCAGCTGGGGGGGACAGTTATACGAGCAGTACTTC.

This clonotype appeared a few times. The rearrangement uses TRBV20-1 and TRBJ1-1; D is ambiguous. The V end lost 4 bases, the J end lost 3 bases, and 6 bases lay between the germline ends. The CDR3 is made up of 11 amino acids. Germline V CDR1 and CDR2: DFQATT, SNEGSKA (reference sequence). The CDR3 region is CSATGHTEAFF. The CDR3 region has the DNA TGCAGTGCTACCGGTCACACTGAAGCTTTCTTT.

The rearrangement uses TRBV5-1 and TRBJ2-7; the match to TRBD1 covers 9 bases. CDR3 length: 15 amino acids. Germline V CDR1 and CDR2: SGHRS, YFSETQ. J was trimmed by 4 bases and V by 5 bases; bases with no gene match: 10. The CDR3 nucleotides read TGCGCCAGCAGAACTACCGGGACAGGGTTTTACGAGCAGTACTTC. Translated: CASRTTGTGFYEQYF. The whole variable domain, remainder taken from reference TRBV5-1 and TRBJ2-7, is KAGVTQTPRYLIKTRGQQVTLSCSPISGHRSVSWYQQTPGQGLQFLFEYFSETQRNKGNFPGRFSGRQFSNSRSEMNVSTLELGDSALYLCASRTTGTGFYEQYFGPGTRLTVT.

The chain joins TRBV28 to TRBJ1-4, with D possibly being TRBD1 (6 bases). There are 18 residues in the CDR3. V was clipped by 4 bases and J by 0 bases, with 18 bases between them. Germline CDR1 MDHEN, CDR2 SYDVKM. Written as DNA, the CDR3 is TGTGCCAGCAGTTCTTTGGCAGGGGTAGGCGCAACTAATGAAAAACTGTTTTTT. It is translated as CASSSLAGVGATNEKLFF.

The gene calls are TRBV16 and TRBJ1-6, with 9 bases aligning to TRBD1. V was pared by 1 base and J by 8 bases, with 3 bases of the junction left unmatched. The CDR3 sequence is 15 residues long. From germline, CDR1 is KGHSY and CDR2 FQNENV. The CDR3 DNA is TGTGCCAGCAGCCAATGGTGGACAGGGGATTCACCCCTCCACTTT. Translated: CASSQWWTGDSPLHF.

The chain has TRBV3-1 and TRBJ1-6, with D hard to call. V lost 5 bases to trimming and J lost 3 bases, with 8 bases between them. This CDR3 has 14 amino acids. Germline CDR1 reads LGHDT; CDR2 reads YNNKEL (reference sequence). In DNA form, the CDR3 reads TGTGCCAGCAGCTCCGCAGTCTATAATTCACCCCTCCACTTT. It yields the protein CASSSAVYNSPLHF.

This clonotype has more than one count but fewer than ten. The chain joins TRBV4-2 to TRBJ2-2; 10 bases map to TRBD2. Germline V gene data show CDR1 as LGHNA and CDR2 as YNFKEQ. The CDR3 runs to 16 residues. The V segment lost 1 base and the J segment 5 bases; nucleotides outside the gene matches: 4. CDR3 sequence: CASSQASGSGTGELFF. The CDR3 DNA follows: TGTGCCAGCAGCCAAGCTAGCGGGAGTGGTACCGGGGAGCTGTTTTTT.

The sample holds many counts of this clonotype. The V call is TRBV6-2 or TRBV6-3, the J call TRBJ1-5; 8 bases map to TRBD1. Per the germline V gene, CDR1 is MNHEY and CDR2 is SVGEGT. There are 16 residues in the CDR3. The trim removed 5 bases at V and 3 bases at J, leaving 9 bases unmatched. CDR3 amino acids: CASSHGTGGANQPQHF. In DNA form, the CDR3 reads TGTGCCAGCAGTCACGGGACAGGTGGTGCCAATCAGCCCCAGCATTTT.

The table lists this clonotype with a few counts. The chain combines TRBV5-1 with TRBJ2-1; TRBD1 or TRBD2 may be the D gene (6 bases each). Trimming took 4 bases from V and 5 from J, leaving 16 bases between them. This CDR3 has 15 amino acids. Germline CDR1 reads SGHRS; CDR2 reads YFSETQ. In DNA form, the CDR3 reads TGCGCCAGCAGCCCGGGGGCGTATTTAGACAATGAGCAGTTCTTC. Translated: CASSPGAYLDNEQFF.

This clonotype was counted only a few times. The V gene is TRBV5-1, the J gene TRBJ2-3; D unclear. The germline V gene has CDR1 SGHRS and CDR2 YFSETQ. The CDR3 is made up of 15 amino acids. V lost 0 bases and J 3 bases, leaving 11 bases between the germline ends. The CDR3: CASSLASRDTDTQYF. The DNA for the CDR3 is TGCGCCAGCAGCTTGGCCAGCCGAGATACAGATACGCAGTATTTT.

This chain joins TRBV3-1 and TRBJ2-1; 8 nucleotides agree with TRBD1. This CDR3 contains 17 residues. V lost 4 bases, J lost 0 bases, and 8 bases stayed unmatched. Germline loops: CDR1 LGHDT, CDR2 YNNKEL (reference sequence). The CDR3 sequence is CASSPRTGGSSYNEQFF. The CDR3 DNA is TGTGCCAGCAGCCCCCGAACAGGGGGGAGCTCCTACAATGAGCAGTTCTTC.

The chain couples TRBV12-3 or TRBV12-4 to TRBJ1-6, with a weak D call TRBD1 (6 bases). The ends were cut back, 6 bases at V and 10 bases at J, with 16 bases in the middle. CDR3 length: 14 residues. The CDR3 here is CASSETGQGSPLHF. The CDR3 DNA reads TGTGCCAGCAGCGAGACAGGTCAGGGATCACCCCTCCACTTT.

A single count supports this clonotype. The chain uses TRBV30 and TRBJ2-3; no reliable D call. The germline gives CDR1 GTSNPN, CDR2 SVGIG (reference sequence). V lost 3 bases and J 0 bases, leaving 7 bases between the germline ends. CDR3 length: 13 amino acids. CDR3 sequence: CAWSPSSTDTQYF. CDR3 bases: TGTGCCTGGAGCCCTTCTAGCACAGATACGCAGTATTTT.

The J gene is TRBJ2-7, the V gene TRBV5-4, with 7 bases lining up with TRBD1. Germline CDR1 is SGHNT and CDR2 is YYREEE (reference sequence). The trim removed 1 base at V and 3 bases at J, leaving 4 bases unmatched. This CDR3 has 14 amino acids. The CDR3 here is CASSLKGGNYEQYF. The CDR3 DNA is TGTGCCAGCAGCTTGAAAGGGGGCAACTACGAGCAGTACTTC.